This record covers a single T cell receptor beta chain. The clone's antigen remains unknown. No much larger clone is present one base from it, and per-base qualities are unavailable. From the germline V gene, CDR1 is SGHAT and CDR2 is FQNNGV. Taken from cysteine to phenylalanine, the CDR3 has 15 residues. Only the CDR3 part of the read is kept: 45 bases, read in frame from the first base. V is clipped by 0 bases and J by 4 bases, and the sequence between their germline boundaries is 9 bases long. The library was prepared using the immunoSEQ multiplex PCR assay. The clones in this table, taken by TCRdb from immuneACCESS, are in-frame only. Not every clone is retained; where verified, under half of the shortfall comes from an unresolved V gene, and the cause of the rest is unknown. Recorded for this sample are about 250,000 clones; over 75% of them occurred a single time. The top ten clonotypes cover about an eighth of the sample.

This sample stems from a study of control samples from healthy donors and cancer patients (TCRdb year 2020). The sequence was collected from a woman in her fifties or sixties with lung cancer. The sample consisted of PBMCs. The chain couples TRBV11-2 to TRBJ2-2; TRBD2 could be the D gene, as 5 bases match. The sequenced DNA: TGTGCCAGCAGCTTAGAACCGGGGTTCACCGGGGAGCTGTTTTTT. Translated, it gives CASSLEPGFTGELFF.